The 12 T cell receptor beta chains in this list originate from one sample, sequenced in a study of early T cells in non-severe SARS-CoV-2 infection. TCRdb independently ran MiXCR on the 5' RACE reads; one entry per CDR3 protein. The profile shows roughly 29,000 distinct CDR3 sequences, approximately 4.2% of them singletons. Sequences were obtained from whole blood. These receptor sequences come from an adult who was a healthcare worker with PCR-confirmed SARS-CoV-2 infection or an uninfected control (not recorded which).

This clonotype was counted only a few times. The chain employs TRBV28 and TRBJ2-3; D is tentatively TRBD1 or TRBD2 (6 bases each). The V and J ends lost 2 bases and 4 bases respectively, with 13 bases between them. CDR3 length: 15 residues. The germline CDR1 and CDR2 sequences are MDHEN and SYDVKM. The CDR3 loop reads CASSLGSGGSDTQYF. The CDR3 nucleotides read TGTGCCAGCAGTTTAGGTTCCGGGGGCTCAGATACGCAGTATTTT.

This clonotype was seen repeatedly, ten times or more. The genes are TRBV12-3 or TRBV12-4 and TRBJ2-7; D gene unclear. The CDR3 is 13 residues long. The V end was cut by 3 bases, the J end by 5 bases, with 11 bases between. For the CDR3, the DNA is TGTGCCAGCAGTTTTCCCGATCACCACGAGCAGTACTTC. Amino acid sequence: CASSFPDHHEQYF.

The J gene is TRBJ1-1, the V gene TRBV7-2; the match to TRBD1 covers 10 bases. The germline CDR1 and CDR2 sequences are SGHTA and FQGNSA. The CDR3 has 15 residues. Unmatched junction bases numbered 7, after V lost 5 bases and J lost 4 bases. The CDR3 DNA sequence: TGTGCCAGCAGCCCCGCGACAGGGGGCATCACTGAAGCTTTCTTT. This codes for CASSPATGGITEAFF.

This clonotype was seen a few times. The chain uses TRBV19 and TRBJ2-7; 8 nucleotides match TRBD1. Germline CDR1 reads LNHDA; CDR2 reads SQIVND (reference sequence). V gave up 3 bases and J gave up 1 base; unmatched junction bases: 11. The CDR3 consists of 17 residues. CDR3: CASSIYGTGLLSYEQYF. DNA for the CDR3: TGTGCCAGTAGTATTTACGGGACAGGCCTCTTGTCCTACGAGCAGTACTTC.

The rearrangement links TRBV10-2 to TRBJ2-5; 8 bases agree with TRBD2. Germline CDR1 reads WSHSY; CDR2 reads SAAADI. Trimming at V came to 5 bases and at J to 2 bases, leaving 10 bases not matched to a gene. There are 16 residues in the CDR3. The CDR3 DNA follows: TGCGCCAGCAGTTTGAGAGCGGGAGTAGGGCAAGAGACCCAGTACTTC. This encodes CASSLRAGVGQETQYF.

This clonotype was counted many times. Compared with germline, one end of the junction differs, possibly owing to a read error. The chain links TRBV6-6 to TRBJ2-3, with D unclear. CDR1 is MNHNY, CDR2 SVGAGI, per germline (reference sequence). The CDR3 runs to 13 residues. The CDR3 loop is CASSSALTDTQYF. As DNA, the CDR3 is TGTGCCAGCAGTTCGGCTCTCACAGACACGCAGTATTTT.

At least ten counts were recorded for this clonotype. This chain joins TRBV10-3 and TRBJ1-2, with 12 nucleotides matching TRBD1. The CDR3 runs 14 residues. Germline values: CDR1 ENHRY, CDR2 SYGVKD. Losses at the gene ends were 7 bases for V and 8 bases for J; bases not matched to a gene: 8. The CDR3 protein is CAIKTGQGAMGYTF. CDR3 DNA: TGTGCCATCAAGACGGGACAGGGGGCTATGGGCTACACCTTC.

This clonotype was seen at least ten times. In nucleotides, the CDR3 is TGTGCCAGTAGTATATATTCCGGGAAGACTGAAGCTTTCTTT. Its protein product is CASSIYSGKTEAFF. V usage is TRBV19 and J usage is TRBJ1-1; D remains ambiguous. The V end lost 2 bases, the J end lost 5 bases, and 12 bases lay between the germline ends. Germline V CDR1 and CDR2: LNHDA, SQIVND (reference sequence). This CDR3 comprises 14 residues. The variable domain in full, completed from reference TRBV19 and TRBJ1-1, reads DGGITQSPKYLFRKEGQNVTLSCEQNLNHDAMYWYRQDPGQGLRLIYYSQIVNDFQKGDIAEGYSVSREKKESFPLTVTSAQKNPTAFYLCASSIYSGKTEAFFGQGTRLTVV.

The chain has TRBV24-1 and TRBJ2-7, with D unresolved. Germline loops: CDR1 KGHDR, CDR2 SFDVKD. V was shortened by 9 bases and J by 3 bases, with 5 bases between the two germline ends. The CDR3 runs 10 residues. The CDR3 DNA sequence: TGTGCCACCTTTGACTACGAGCAGTACTTC. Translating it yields CATFDYEQYF.

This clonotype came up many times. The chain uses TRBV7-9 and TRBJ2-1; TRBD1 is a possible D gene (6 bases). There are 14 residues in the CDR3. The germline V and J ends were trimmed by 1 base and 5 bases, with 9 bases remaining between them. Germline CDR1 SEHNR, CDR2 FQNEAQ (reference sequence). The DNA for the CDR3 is TGTGCCAGCAGCTTAGGTCGACAGGACAATGAGCAGTTCTTC. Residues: CASSLGRQDNEQFF.

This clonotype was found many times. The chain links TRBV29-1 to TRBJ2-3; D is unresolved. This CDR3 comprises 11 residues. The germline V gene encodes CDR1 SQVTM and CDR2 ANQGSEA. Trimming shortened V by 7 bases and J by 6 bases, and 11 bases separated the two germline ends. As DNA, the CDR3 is TGCAGCGGTGGTTGGTACGATACGCAGTATTTT. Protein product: CSGGWYDTQYF.

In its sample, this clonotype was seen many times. The CDR3 sequence: CASSINSPGAGGYTF. CDR3 DNA: TGTGCCAGCAGTATAAACTCCCCCGGCGCGGGAGGCTACACCTTC. The rearrangement joins TRBV28 to TRBJ1-2, with unresolved D. The CDR3 is 15 amino acids. V was shortened by 5 bases and J by 8 bases, with 21 bases between the two germline ends. CDR1 is MDHEN, CDR2 SYDVKM, per germline.